These 8 T cell receptor beta chains originate from one sample sequenced in a study of T cell responses to AZD1222 COVID-19 vaccine. Method: immunoSEQ multiplex PCR; TCRdb's copy keeps in-frame clones and lacks some. The table records some 200,000 clones, about 89% of them present only once. Source: peripheral blood, taken 28 days after the second AZD1222 dose. The receptors were sampled from an adult who received the AZD1222 COVID-19 vaccine.

About this clone itself: One junction end disagrees with the germline gene, perhaps due to a read error. V gene TRBV7-9 combines with J gene TRBJ2-1; 8 nucleotides align to TRBD2. CDR3 length: 15 residues. Germline V gene data show CDR1 as SEHNR and CDR2 as FQNEAQ (reference sequence). CDR3 nucleotide sequence: TGTGCCGGCAGCCTTAGCGGGACCGTCTACAATGAGCAGTTCTTC. Amino acids: CAGSLSGTVYNEQFF.

V gene TRBV3-1 (or the pseudogene TRBV3-2) combines with J gene TRBJ1-1; D is ambiguous. V shed 2 bases and J shed 1 base, with 11 bases lying between them. This CDR3 has 15 residues. The V gene's germline CDR1 is LGHDT and CDR2 YNNKEL (reference sequence). The CDR3 spells CASSQSSLRNTEAFF. The CDR3 region has the DNA TGTGCCAGCAGCCAAAGCTCTCTAAGGAACACTGAAGCTTTCTTT.

This clone appeared a single time. This chain connects TRBV19 to TRBJ1-1, with TRBD1 matching over 7 bases. CDR1 is LNHDA, CDR2 SQIVND, per germline (reference sequence). Unmatched junction bases numbered 5, after V lost 9 bases and J lost 1 base. The length of the CDR3 is 13 residues. In DNA, the CDR3 is TGTGCCAGCGGACAGGAGGGGAACACTGAAGCTTTCTTT. This sequence encodes CASGQEGNTEAFF. Full variable domain (outside the CDR3, taken from reference TRBV19 and TRBJ1-1): DGGITQSPKYLFRKEGQNVTLSCEQNLNHDAMYWYRQDPGQGLRLIYYSQIVNDFQKGDIAEGYSVSREKKESFPLTVTSAQKNPTAFYLCASGQEGNTEAFFGQGTRLTVV.

This rearrangement joins TRBV24-1 to TRBJ1-2; no definite D call. The CDR3 runs 12 residues. Germline V gene sequence: CDR1 KGHDR, CDR2 SFDVKD. V shed 3 bases and J shed 8 bases, with 9 bases lying between them. CDR3 nucleotide sequence: TGTGCCACCAGTGATGGCTTCAGGGGCTACACCTTC. Translating gives CATSDGFRGYTF.

The gene calls are TRBV2 and TRBJ1-1; 7 positions agree with TRBD1. Trimming took 5 bases from V and 6 from J; bases not matched to a gene: 6. The CDR3 is made up of 13 amino acids. Germline V gene data show CDR1 as SNHLY and CDR2 as FYNNEI. Here the CDR3 reads CASSQAGGSEAFF. CDR3 DNA sequence: TGTGCCAGCAGTCAGGCAGGGGGATCTGAAGCTTTCTTT.

The chain uses TRBV9 and TRBJ1-2; 9 bases line up with TRBD1. The CDR3 is made up of 13 amino acids. Trimming removed 2 bases from V and 5 bases from J; junction bases left unmatched: 1. The V gene's germline CDR1 is SGDLS and CDR2 YYNGEE. The CDR3 nucleotides read TGTGCCAGCAGCGTCGGACAGGGGTATGGCTACACCTTC. Its protein is CASSVGQGYGYTF.

This chain uses TRBV7-9 with TRBJ1-2, with a possible D match to TRBD1 (5 bases). The CDR3 has 13 amino acids. Per germline, CDR1 SEHNR and CDR2 FQNEAQ (reference sequence). Trimming left V 5 bases short and J 2 bases short, with 9 bases between. CDR3 coding DNA: TGTGCCAGCAGCCCGAAGGGGAACTATGGCTACACCTTC. Encoded protein: CASSPKGNYGYTF.

The gene calls are TRBV6-1 and TRBJ1-5; D call uncertain. The CDR3 loop spans 17 amino acids. Trimming took 1 base from V and 3 from J, leaving 16 bases between them. Per the germline V gene, CDR1 is MNHNS and CDR2 is SASEGT. CDR3 sequence: CASSEEWLVRPNQPQHF. The DNA of the CDR3 is TGTGCCAGCAGTGAAGAGTGGTTGGTCAGACCCAATCAGCCCCAGCATTTT.